This T cell receptor (beta chain) was captured by sequencing in a study of T cell repertoires in cytomegalovirus infection. On the study more broadly: CMV epitopes used comprised recently identified HLA-C-restricted ones and well-studied HLA-B-restricted ones. Carrying CMV and the relevant HLA type showed in public TCR beta signatures.

MiXCR, applied by TCRdb to the reads, yields one record per CDR3 protein. The profile covers some 270,000 distinct CDR3 sequences, with approximately 22% appearing a single time and roughly a fifth taken by the ten largest. This CDR3 spans 19 amino acids. The trim removed 6 bases at V and 3 bases at J, leaving 12 bases unmatched. CDR1 LGHNA and CDR2 YSLEER come from the germline V gene. A word on this clonotype: What it binds is unknown.

The receptor comes from a human donor in good health (CMV status not recorded). Some clones in this sample may be carry-over from other donors' samples. V is TRBV4-3 and J is TRBJ2-2; 14 bases line up with TRBD2. The starting material was cultured PBMCs, obtained from culture after CMV antigen stimulation. The CDR3 loop is CASSPRGTSGSLDTGELFF. For the CDR3, the DNA is TGCGCCAGCAGTCCTAGAGGGACTAGCGGGAGTCTGGACACCGGGGAGCTGTTTTTT.